This T cell receptor (beta chain) was sequenced for a study of blood T cell repertoires in COVID-19. Study at large: Sites across the United States, Italy and Spain contributed samples from acute and convalescent COVID-19. PBMCs, B-cell-depleted T cells, or T cells were the source of the cDNA or gDNA that made up the material.

Germline trimming cut 1 base from V and 6 bases from J; bases unmatched to any gene: 2. The CDR3 is made up of 14 amino acids. CDR1 and CDR2 (germline): SGHNT, YENEEA. Original methodology: For nucleated cells, counts were estimated from reference gene primer amplification. The method was immunoSEQ multiplex PCR; TCRdb's version includes in-frame clones alone and lacks a portion of them. That table furnishes V, J and clone size, whereas the DNA furnished D and trimming. This sample has over 100,000 clones; roughly 80% occur once, and the top ten carry approximately 9.6%. The TCR sequence derives from a man aged 55 to 70 with active or convalescent COVID-19. J is TRBJ2-4 and V is TRBV11-3, with TRBD2 matching 8 bases. The material sequenced was peripheral blood. The chain's CDR3 is CASSLASGRNIQYF. The CDR3 DNA is TGTGCCAGCAGCTTAGCCAGCGGGAGAAACATTCAGTACTTC.